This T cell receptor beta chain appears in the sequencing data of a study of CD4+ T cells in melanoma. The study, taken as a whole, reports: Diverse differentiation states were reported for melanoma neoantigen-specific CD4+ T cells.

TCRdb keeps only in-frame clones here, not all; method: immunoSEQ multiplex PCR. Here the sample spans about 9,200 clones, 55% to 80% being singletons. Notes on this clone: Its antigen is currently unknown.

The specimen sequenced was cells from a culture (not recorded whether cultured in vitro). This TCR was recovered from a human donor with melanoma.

CDR3 nucleotide sequence: TGTGCCAGCAGCCTGAATGGGGGGTTTGCCTACGAGCAGTACTTC. Protein sequence: CASSLNGGFAYEQYF. This chain uses TRBV11-2 with TRBJ2-5; possibly TRBD2 for D (6 bases). The end of the DNA aligns better with TRBJ2-7, so the J call may be wrong. Looked up from germline, CDR1 is SGHAT and CDR2 is FQNNGV. The CDR3 is made up of 15 amino acids.